The rows below give T cell receptor beta chains drawn from one sample of a study of T cell responses to AZD1222 COVID-19 vaccine. Measured with immunoSEQ multiplex PCR; TCRdb has only the in-frame clones, and not every one. The sample includes fewer than 200,000 clones, roughly 90% of them seen just once. The sample was peripheral blood, taken 28 days after the second AZD1222 dose. The source of these receptors is an adult who received the AZD1222 COVID-19 vaccine. The CDR3 runs from the conserved cysteine through the conserved F or W. Each record gives: D gene, V gene, clone size, J gene, CDR3 DNA, CDR3 protein. The D gene is left open where the match is weak. Where a row states a size, it is once, few, many or the class of an expanded clone; other rows omit it.

-	TRBV5-6	-	TRBJ1-5	TGTGCCAGCAGCTTTTTTTCCCCGGCTAGCAATCAGCCCCAGCATTTT	CASSFFSPASNQPQHF
-	TRBV2	-	TRBJ2-7	TGTGCCAGCAGTGAATTCTTCAACCCCTACGAGCAGTACTTC	CASSEFFNPYEQYF
-	TRBV19	few	TRBJ1-1	TGTGCCAGTAGTATTGGGGGGCAGAACACTGAAGCTTTCTTT	CASSIGGQNTEAFF
TRBD2	TRBV2	-	TRBJ2-1	TGTGCCAGGCAGCGGGAGGGAGGACTAGCGGGAGGGAGGAGTGAGCAGTTCTTC	CARQREGGLAGGRSEQFF
-	TRBV7-9	-	TRBJ1-2	TGTGCCAGCAGCTTAGTTCCAGGGAGTGAAGCTAACTATGGCTACACCTTC	CASSLVPGSEANYGYTF
TRBD2	TRBV10-3	-	TRBJ2-7	TGTGCCATCAGTGGACTAGCGGGGCCCTCCTACGAGCAGTACTTC	CAISGLAGPSYEQYF
TRBD2	TRBV27	-	TRBJ2-3	TGTGCCAGCAGTTTCGCGGGACTAGCGGACACAGATACGCAGTATTTT	CASSFAGLADTDTQYF
TRBD1	TRBV7-3	-	TRBJ2-7	TGTGCCAGCAGCTTAGGGCAGGGGGCTTTCGACGAGCAGTACTTC	CASSLGQGAFDEQYF
-	TRBV6-2/TRBV6-3	few	TRBJ1-1	TGTGCCAGCAGCACTAACACTGAAGCTTTCTTT	CASSTNTEAFF
-	TRBV11-3	-	TRBJ2-2	TGTGCCAGCAGCTTGGAAAGCTGGGGGTCCGCGAACACCGGGGAGCTGTTTTTT	CASSLESWGSANTGELFF
-	TRBV7-2	-	TRBJ1-5	TGTGCCAGCAGCCAGGTAGGGTTGGGGAATCAGCCCCAGCATTTT	CASSQVGLGNQPQHF
-	TRBV10-1	-	TRBJ2-5	TGCGCCAGCGGACCGGGACACCAAGGGACCCAGTACTTC	CASGPGHQGTQYF
-	TRBV18	-	TRBJ2-5	TGTGCCAGCTCACCCACAGGGAAGGAGACCCAGTACTTC	CASSPTGKETQYF
TRBD1	TRBV7-2	-	TRBJ1-1	TGTGCCAGCAGCTCCTATACCCACAGGGGGGTGAACACTGAAGCTTTCTTT	CASSSYTHRGVNTEAFF
-	TRBV18	-	TRBJ2-5	TGTGCCAGCTCCCAGGAGGGGGCGGGAGAGACCCAGTACTTC	CASSQEGAGETQYF
-	TRBV6-5	-	TRBJ1-1	TGTGCCAGCAGTTCGTTTCTGGCAACTGAAGCTTTCTTT	CASSSFLATEAFF
-	TRBV27	-	TRBJ2-2	TGTGCCAGCAGTTGGCTTATATGGCCTATACAGAAAGGGGAGCTGTTTTTT	CASSWLIWPIQKGELFF
-	TRBV30	-	TRBJ2-7	TGTGCCTGGAGTGTAGGGGTGGCAGGAGACTACGAGCAGTACTTC	CAWSVGVAGDYEQYF
TRBD1	TRBV7-9	-	TRBJ2-1	TGTGCCAGCAGCCCCCGGGACAGGCAGAATGAGCAGTTCTTC	CASSPRDRQNEQFF
-	TRBV3-1/TRBV3-2	-	TRBJ1-3	TGTGCCAGCAGCCCCCAGGTCTCTGGAAACACCATATATTTT	CASSPQVSGNTIYF
-	TRBV9	once	TRBJ2-3	TGTGCCAGTGGGACGGGAACCACAGATACGCAGTATTTT	CASGTGTTDTQYF
TRBD2	TRBV5-4	-	TRBJ2-3	TGTGCCAGCTCGAATGGGGCTAGCGGATATACGCAGTATTTT	CASSNGASGYTQYF
TRBD1	TRBV5-1	-	TRBJ1-2	TGCGCCAGCAGCTTGACCTTGACAGGGGGCAACTATGGCTACACCTTC	CASSLTLTGGNYGYTF
TRBD1	TRBV28	-	TRBJ2-7	TGTGCCAGCGGTGGATCAGGGGGCTCCCTGTCCGAGCAGTACTTC	CASGGSGGSLSEQYF
-	TRBV29-1	-	TRBJ2-2	TGCAGCGTTGGGGGCGGGGAGTTAAACACCGGGGAGCTGTTTTTT	CSVGGGELNTGELFF
-	TRBV5-1	-	TRBJ2-1	TGCGCCAGCAGCTCGACCCCCCCCGCCAATGAGCAGTTCTTC	CASSSTPPANEQFF
-	TRBV9	-	TRBJ1-1	TGTGCCAGCAGCCGGGACTTAGGGGAAGCTTTCTTT	CASSRDLGEAFF
TRBD1	TRBV18	-	TRBJ1-6	TGTGCCAGCTCACGATCCGGGACAGACTATAATTCACCCCTCCACTTT	CASSRSGTDYNSPLHF
-	TRBV11-3	-	TRBJ2-7	TGTGCCAGCAGCTTAGGAGAGGGGGAGCAGTACTTC	CASSLGEGEQYF
-	TRBV11-2	-	TRBJ1-1	TGTGCCAGCAGCCAGACCCCCGGGGTGACTGAAGCTTTCTTT	CASSQTPGVTEAFF
-	TRBV7-2	once	TRBJ1-2	TGTGCCAGCAGCTCTCCGGGGGCAGGGGACTATGGCTACACCTTC	CASSSPGAGDYGYTF
-	TRBV27	-	TRBJ1-1	TGTGCCAGCACAACTCACTCCGACACTGAAGCTTTCTTT	CASTTHSDTEAFF
-	TRBV6-1	-	TRBJ1-1	TGTGCCAGCAGTGAAACAATGGGGGGAGGGGCTGAAGCTTTCTTT	CASSETMGGGAEAFF
-	TRBV7-3	-	TRBJ2-2	TGTGCCAGCAGCTTGTCGGTTACCGGGGAGCTGTTTTTT	CASSLSVTGELFF
TRBD1	TRBV5-4	-	TRBJ1-6	TGTGCCAGCAGCTTACAGGGGGCGGTATCACCCCTCCACTTT	CASSLQGAVSPLHF
-	TRBV4-2	-	TRBJ2-1	TGTGCCAGCAGCCAAGATTCGGGGGGCTGGGGTGAGCAGTTCTTC	CASSQDSGGWGEQFF
TRBD1	TRBV28	-	TRBJ2-5	TGTGCCAGCAGTTCCTGGGGACAGGGAACCGAATCCAAGACCCAGTACTTC	CASSSWGQGTESKTQYF
-	TRBV10-1	-	TRBJ1-2	TGCGCCAGCAGCGAGGGACGGAACTATGGCTACACCTTC	CASSEGRNYGYTF
-	TRBV3-1/TRBV3-2	-	TRBJ2-7	TGTGCCAGCAGCCAAGGGTGGTCCTACGAGCAGTACTTC	CASSQGWSYEQYF
-	TRBV4-1	-	TRBJ2-7	TGCGCCAGCAGCCCCAGGGACTCCTACGAGCAGTACTTC	CASSPRDSYEQYF
TRBD2	TRBV6-5	-	TRBJ2-3	TGTGCCAGCAGCGTACTAGCGGGGGCTCCAGATACGCAGTATTTT	CASSVLAGAPDTQYF
-	TRBV9	once	TRBJ1-6	TGTGCCAGCATCGCTCAGGGTAGCTCCCTCCACTTT	CASIAQGSSLHF
-	TRBV7-2	-	TRBJ1-1	TGTGCCAGCAGCCTCTTTTCATCACCGGTGAACACTGAAGCTTTCTTT	CASSLFSSPVNTEAFF
-	TRBV7-9	-	TRBJ1-1	TGTGCCAGCAGCTACTCCCTTGGGGGCTACACTGAAGCTTTCTTT	CASSYSLGGYTEAFF
TRBD2	TRBV5-4	-	TRBJ2-1	TGTGCCAGCAGGCAGACTAGCGGGGGGGCCAATGAGCAGTTCTTC	CASRQTSGGANEQFF